This is a list of T cell receptor beta chains from one sample in a study of blood T cell repertoires in COVID-19. Data came from immunoSEQ multiplex PCR; TCRdb stores just in-frame clones and leaves some out. In the table there are around 63,000 clones, just over 85% of which are singletons. The sequencing sample was made of peripheral blood. The receptors originated from an elderly woman with active COVID-19. CDR3s include the opening cysteine and the closing phenylalanine or tryptophan. Each record gives: D gene, clone size, J gene, V gene, CDR3 length, CDR3 DNA, CDR3 protein. The D gene is left open where the match is weak. Size is omitted from some rows. Given values are once, few, many or a class for expanded clones.

D gene: TRBD1
clone size: -
J gene: TRBJ1-5
V gene: TRBV19
CDR3 length: 18
CDR3 DNA: TGTGCCAGTAGTATAGATCAGTGGGGCACAGGGGGAAATCAGCCCCAGCATTTT
CDR3 protein: CASSIDQWGTGGNQPQHF

D gene: TRBD1
clone size: once
J gene: TRBJ1-2
V gene: TRBV28
CDR3 length: 14
CDR3 DNA: TGTGCCAGCAGTTTGACAGGGGGCGACTATGGCTACACCTTC
CDR3 protein: CASSLTGGDYGYTF

D gene: TRBD2
clone size: -
J gene: TRBJ2-5
V gene: TRBV5-1
CDR3 length: 15
CDR3 DNA: TGCGCCAGCAGCTTGGGGCTAGCGGGGGCAGAGACCCAGTACTTC
CDR3 protein: CASSLGLAGAETQYF

D gene: -
clone size: once
J gene: TRBJ1-2
V gene: TRBV24-1
CDR3 length: 13
CDR3 DNA: TGTGCCACCAGTGACGGGGTTGGTTATGGCTACACCTTC
CDR3 protein: CATSDGVGYGYTF

D gene: -
clone size: -
J gene: TRBJ2-1
V gene: TRBV30
CDR3 length: 17
CDR3 DNA: TGTGCCTGGAGTGCCACTAGCAGCGGAGGGGTTTACAATGAGCAGTTCTTC
CDR3 protein: CAWSATSSGGVYNEQFF

D gene: TRBD1
clone size: -
J gene: TRBJ2-4
V gene: TRBV28
CDR3 length: 17
CDR3 DNA: TGTGCCAGCATGGGACAGGGTGTTCCAATAGCCAAAAACATTCAGTACTTC
CDR3 protein: CASMGQGVPIAKNIQYF

D gene: -
clone size: few
J gene: TRBJ2-1
V gene: TRBV7-2
CDR3 length: 15
CDR3 DNA: TGTGCCAGCAGCCCCCGGGGGGCCCGCCACAATGAGCAGTTCTTC
CDR3 protein: CASSPRGARHNEQFF

D gene: -
clone size: -
J gene: TRBJ1-5
V gene: TRBV21-1
CDR3 length: 17
CDR3 DNA: TGTGCCAGCAGCAAAGGGCTCGGCCCGGGGAGGTATCAGCCCCAGCATTTT
CDR3 protein: CASSKGLGPGRYQPQHF

D gene: -
clone size: -
J gene: TRBJ2-3
V gene: TRBV28
CDR3 length: 14
CDR3 DNA: TGTGCCAGCAGTTCCCTCGGTCGCACAGATACGCAGTATTTT
CDR3 protein: CASSSLGRTDTQYF

D gene: TRBD2
clone size: -
J gene: TRBJ2-3
V gene: TRBV4-2
CDR3 length: 16
CDR3 DNA: TGTGCCAGCAGCCAGGGGACTAGCGGAAATTATCGGGTGCAGTATTTT
CDR3 protein: CASSQGTSGNYRVQYF

D gene: TRBD2
clone size: -
J gene: TRBJ2-3
V gene: TRBV29-1
CDR3 length: 12
CDR3 DNA: TGCAGCGTTACTAGCGGCACAGATACGCAGTATTTT
CDR3 protein: CSVTSGTDTQYF

D gene: -
clone size: -
J gene: TRBJ1-3
V gene: TRBV7-2
CDR3 length: 13
CDR3 DNA: TGTGCCACTTCACACAGGGTTGGAAACACCATATATTTT
CDR3 protein: CATSHRVGNTIYF

D gene: TRBD1
clone size: -
J gene: TRBJ2-5
V gene: TRBV5-8
CDR3 length: 16
CDR3 DNA: TGTGCCAGCAGCTTGTGGCGGGGAACAGGGGGTCAGACCCAGTACTTC
CDR3 protein: CASSLWRGTGGQTQYF

D gene: TRBD2
clone size: -
J gene: TRBJ2-5
V gene: TRBV19
CDR3 length: 14
CDR3 DNA: TGTGCCAGTACCCCTCCGGGGGGGCAAGAGACCCAGTACTTC
CDR3 protein: CASTPPGGQETQYF

D gene: TRBD2
clone size: -
J gene: TRBJ2-2
V gene: TRBV7-3
CDR3 length: 17
CDR3 DNA: TGTGCCAGCAGCCCCCCGGGAGCTAGCGGGGGTTGGGGGGAGCTGTTTTTT
CDR3 protein: CASSPPGASGGWGELFF